Below, 13 T cell receptor beta chains from the same sample are listed, as sequenced in a study of blood T cell repertoires in COVID-19. Produced via immunoSEQ multiplex PCR; TCRdb's table is partial and in-frame only. The sample has under 25,000 clones, around 80% seen once. The sample consisted of peripheral blood. These receptors originate from a woman older than 75 with acute or convalescent COVID-19.

The V and J genes are TRBV19 and TRBJ2-3; 9 bases are shared with TRBD2. Losses at the gene ends were 1 base for V and 3 bases for J; bases not matched to a gene: 2. The CDR3 loop spans 15 amino acids. The germline CDR1 and CDR2 sequences are LNHDA and SQIVND (reference sequence). CDR3 bases: TGTGCCAGTAGTATAGCGGCGGGAGGGACAGATACGCAGTATTTT. The encoded protein is CASSIAAGGTDTQYF.

The chain uses TRBV3-1 (or the pseudogene TRBV3-2) and TRBJ1-4; D is uncertain. The CDR3 length is 14 residues. Germline CDR1 and CDR2: LGHDT and YNNKEL (reference sequence). Trimming stripped 3 bases from V and 7 bases from J, with 12 bases between. CDR3 sequence reads: CASSQRSGGEKLFF. The DNA of the CDR3 is TGTGCCAGCAGCCAGCGGTCAGGAGGTGAAAAACTGTTTTTT.

J is TRBJ2-5 and V is TRBV15, with 9 bases that match TRBD1. Germline loops: CDR1 LNHNV, CDR2 YYDKDF (reference sequence). The V and J ends lost 5 bases and 4 bases, in that order; junction bases with no gene match: 8. This CDR3 spans 15 amino acids. CDR3 bases: TGTGCCACCAGCTCCTGGACAGGGGACGGAGAGACCCAGTACTTC. Translated: CATSSWTGDGETQYF. Drawing the rest from reference TRBV15 and TRBJ2-5, the complete variable domain is DAMVIQNPRYQVTQFGKPVTLSCSQTLNHNVMYWYQQKSSQAPKLLFHYYDKDFNNEADTPDNFQSRRPNTSFCFLDIRSPGLGDTAMYLCATSSWTGDGETQYFGPGTRLLVL.

The V call is TRBV7-3, the J call TRBJ1-1; maybe TRBD1 (5 bases). Germline V CDR1 and CDR2: SGHTA, FQGTGA. This CDR3 has 13 amino acids. Trimming removed 2 bases at V and 10 bases at J, with 14 bases between. In DNA form, the CDR3 reads TGTGCCAGCAGCTTAGACAGTACGAACCGAGCTTTCTTT. It codes for CASSLDSTNRAFF.

The V call is TRBV29-1, the J call TRBJ1-1, with D perhaps TRBD1 (6 bases). V shed 6 bases and J shed 0 bases, with 14 bases lying between them. Germline assignment: CDR1 SQVTM and CDR2 ANQGSEA. The CDR3 spans 14 residues. CDR3 amino acids: CSVGAAGMNTEAFF. The CDR3 DNA reads as TGCAGCGTGGGGGCGGCAGGGATGAACACTGAAGCTTTCTTT.

This clone was recorded only once. V is TRBV7-9 and J is TRBJ1-1; D call uncertain. The V gene's germline CDR1 is SEHNR and CDR2 FQNEAQ (reference sequence). Trimming removed 6 bases at V and 2 bases at J, with 7 bases between. The CDR3 is 12 residues long. The CDR3 nucleotides read TGTGCCAGCAGGGAGGGAAACACTGAAGCTTTCTTT. Residues: CASREGNTEAFF.

The rearrangement links TRBV19 to TRBJ1-2; 11 bases fit TRBD1. The germline V gene has CDR1 LNHDA and CDR2 SQIVND (reference sequence). Germline trimming cut 5 bases from V and 10 bases from J; bases unmatched to any gene: 6. CDR3 length: 13 residues. The CDR3 protein is CASSAGTGGHYTF. DNA of the CDR3: TGTGCCAGTAGTGCTGGGACAGGGGGGCACTACACCTTC.

The genes are TRBV6-5 and TRBJ2-1, with 9 bases fitting TRBD1. CDR1 and CDR2 (germline): MNHEY, SVGAGI. This CDR3 is built from 16 residues. V dropped 4 bases and J dropped 7; count of bases not matched to a gene: 11. CDR3: CASSSPGQGRGNEQFF. CDR3 nucleotides: TGTGCCAGCAGTTCACCGGGACAGGGAAGGGGTAATGAGCAGTTCTTC.

The rearrangement links TRBV5-1 to TRBJ2-1, with 8 bases lining up with TRBD1. The CDR3 sequence is 16 residues long. Germline CDR1 is SGHRS and CDR2 is YFSETQ. V was pared by 4 bases and J by 6 bases, with 12 bases of the junction left unmatched. The CDR3 reads CASSRTGREGGNEQFF. The CDR3, as DNA: TGCGCCAGCAGCAGGACAGGGCGAGAAGGGGGCAATGAGCAGTTCTTC.

In this sample, this clone turned up a few times. CDR3 coding DNA: TGCGCCAGCAGCCAAGAGGTCGGCTGGACAGCAATAAACTATGGCTACACCTTC. As protein: CASSQEVGWTAINYGYTF. The rearrangement joins TRBV4-1 to TRBJ1-2; tentative D call: TRBD1 (6 bases). The CDR3 spans 18 residues. The V end was cut by 0 bases, the J end by 2 bases, with 19 bases between. Germline loops: CDR1 MGHRA, CDR2 YSYEKL.

V is TRBV18 and J is TRBJ2-1; TRBD2 matches 10 bases. V lost 2 bases and J lost 8; bases outside the gene matches: 6. Germline loops: CDR1 KGHSH, CDR2 LQKENI. This CDR3 contains 15 residues. This CDR3 reads CASSPYPSGGDEQFF. Here the CDR3 DNA reads TGTGCCAGCTCACCATATCCTAGCGGGGGTGATGAGCAGTTCTTC.

This clone was found a few times. This sequence joins TRBV30 and TRBJ2-5; D gene unclear. V was trimmed by 3 bases and J by 3 bases, leaving 5 bases between them. Per germline, CDR1 GTSNPN and CDR2 SVGIG (reference sequence). This CDR3 comprises 11 residues. The CDR3 region has the DNA TGTGCCTGGAGCACGGAAGAGACCCAGTACTTC. It encodes CAWSTEETQYF.

The chain employs TRBV18 and TRBJ2-2; D might be TRBD2 (6 bases). This CDR3 comprises 13 residues. Germline loops: CDR1 KGHSH, CDR2 LQKENI. Trimming shortened V by 2 bases and J by 9 bases, and 10 bases separated the two germline ends. The DNA for the CDR3 is TGTGCCAGCTCACCAGGGACTTCCCGGGAGCTGTTTTTT. Protein product: CASSPGTSRELFF. The full variable domain, in which reference TRBV18 and TRBJ2-2 provide the parts outside the CDR3, is NAGVMQNPRHLVRRRGQEARLRCSPMKGHSHVYWYRQLPEEGLKFMVYLQKENIIDESGMPKERFSAEFPKEGPSILRIQQVVRGDSAAYFCASSPGTSRELFFGEGSRLTVL.